This T cell receptor beta chain is drawn from a study of T cell responses to AZD1222 COVID-19 vaccine. Germline CDR1 and CDR2: LGHDT and YNNKEL (reference sequence). The CDR3 has 15 residues. Trimming took 3 bases from V and 2 from J; bases not matched to a gene: 5. The table came from immunoSEQ multiplex PCR; TCRdb's copy has only in-frame clones and leaves some out. Of under 300,000 clones listed, 85% to 95% are singletons. This receptor was taken from an adult in good health. The chain couples TRBV3-1 (or the pseudogene TRBV3-2) to TRBJ2-7; 9 bases are shared with TRBD1. The sample in question was peripheral blood, obtained on day 0 of AZD1222 vaccination. Here the CDR3 DNA reads TGTGCCAGCAGCCACCGGGACAGGGTACCCTACGAGCAGTACTTC. It specifies CASSHRDRVPYEQYF.